These 31 T cell receptor beta chains were all obtained from the same sample, sequenced in a study of blood T cell repertoires in COVID-19. Sequenced by immunoSEQ multiplex PCR; TCRdb stores in-frame clones only, minus some. Among about 180,000 clones listed, around four fifths were seen once. The sequenced material came from peripheral blood. The receptors were gathered from a man aged 70 or older with active or convalescent COVID-19.

J is TRBJ1-5 and V is TRBV9; D may be TRBD1 (6 bases). This CDR3 comprises 19 residues. CDR1 and CDR2 from the germline V gene are SGDLS and YYNGEE. Trimming left V 3 bases short and J 2 bases short, with 24 bases between. The DNA for the CDR3 is TGTGCCAGCAGCGCCCACCCGCCGACAGGTTTTGGTGGCAATCAGCCCCAGCATTTT. Its protein is CASSAHPPTGFGGNQPQHF.

The rearrangement links TRBV7-9 to TRBJ2-1, with 8 positions matching TRBD2. This CDR3 is built from 13 residues. Trimming at V came to 7 bases and at J to 5 bases, leaving 4 bases not matched to a gene. Germline V gene data show CDR1 as SEHNR and CDR2 as FQNEAQ (reference sequence). This chain's CDR3 is CASNPSGHNEQFF. The CDR3 DNA follows: TGTGCCAGCAACCCTAGCGGGCACAATGAGCAGTTCTTC.

The chain carries TRBV19 and TRBJ1-2; 7 bases line up with TRBD1. From germline, CDR1 is LNHDA and CDR2 SQIVND (reference sequence). V shed 2 bases, J shed 8 bases, and the junction held 14 bases outside the gene matches. CDR3 length: 16 residues. The CDR3 nucleotides read TGTGCCAGTAGTATATCCATCTCTACAGGGGCGGGCGGCTACACCTTC. As protein: CASSISISTGAGGYTF.

The V gene is TRBV11-2, the J gene TRBJ1-3; TRBD1 aligns across 7 bases. Germline trimming cut 3 bases from V and 0 bases from J; bases unmatched to any gene: 8. The CDR3 extends over 17 amino acids. Germline loops: CDR1 SGHAT, CDR2 FQNNGV. Written as DNA, the CDR3 is TGTGCCAGCAGCTTTTCAGGGACAGCGAGCTCTGGAAACACCATATATTTT. Protein product: CASSFSGTASSGNTIYF.

The chain combines TRBV7-2 with TRBJ2-2; unclear D gene. The V gene lost 5 bases and the J gene lost 0 bases, with 10 bases spanning the gap. Looked up from germline, CDR1 is SGHTA and CDR2 is FQGNSA. This CDR3 has 15 amino acids. The CDR3 coding sequence is TGTGCCAGCAGCCGCCAGGCAGCGAACACCGGGGAGCTGTTTTTT. This codes for CASSRQAANTGELFF.

The rearrangement joins TRBV5-6 to TRBJ2-6, with 7 bases fitting TRBD1. The CDR3 has 19 residues. The germline V gene encodes CDR1 SGHDT and CDR2 YYEEEE. The J segment lost 0 bases and the V segment lost 0 bases, leaving 9 bases of the junction unmatched. The CDR3 reads CASSLDVEGAVSGANVLTF. The CDR3 bases are TGTGCCAGCAGCTTGGACGTAGAGGGGGCGGTCTCTGGGGCCAACGTCCTGACTTTC. Together with reference TRBV5-6 and TRBJ2-6, the CDR3 gives the full variable domain: DAGVTQSPTHLIKTRGQQVTLRCSPKSGHDTVSWYQQALGQGPQFIFQYYEEEERQRGNFPDRFSGHQFPNYSSELNVNALLLGDSALYLCASSLDVEGAVSGANVLTFGAGSRLTVL.

The V call is TRBV6-5, the J call TRBJ1-1; possible D gene TRBD1, 5 bases. Germline CDR1 is MNHEY and CDR2 is SVGAGI. The CDR3 is made up of 13 amino acids. V gave up 5 bases and J gave up 6 bases, with 13 bases separating them. The CDR3 sequence is CASSRLGGAEAFF. CDR3 DNA sequence: TGTGCCAGCAGTCGCCTCGGGGGAGCTGAAGCTTTCTTT.

The chain employs TRBV13 and TRBJ1-1, with 7 bases identical to TRBD1. The CDR3 is made up of 15 amino acids. The ends lost 3 bases at V and 5 bases at J; junction bases unmatched: 9. CDR1 is PRHDT, CDR2 FYEKMQ, per germline (reference sequence). The CDR3 sequence is CASSFLRDRWTEAFF. DNA for the CDR3: TGTGCCAGCAGCTTCCTTCGGGACAGATGGACTGAAGCTTTCTTT.

This chain connects TRBV7-2 to TRBJ2-7; TRBD2 might be the D (5 bases). The germline V gene encodes CDR1 SGHTA and CDR2 FQGNSA. The V end was cut by 4 bases, the J end by 6 bases, with 13 bases between. This CDR3 region has 13 residues. CDR3 residues: CASSWKEEVEQYF. For the CDR3, the DNA is TGTGCCAGCAGCTGGAAAGAGGAGGTCGAGCAGTACTTC.

The genes are TRBV4-1 and TRBJ2-7, with D tentatively TRBD1 (6 bases). The V and J ends lost 4 bases and 5 bases respectively, with 18 bases between them. This CDR3 contains 15 residues. From germline, CDR1 is MGHRA and CDR2 YSYEKL. The DNA for the CDR3 is TGCGCCAGCAGCCTTAACACAGGGTTTCCCAACGAGCAGTACTTC. Encoded protein: CASSLNTGFPNEQYF.

This clone is a singleton in its sample. The chain links TRBV7-2 to TRBJ2-1; D unclear. Between the trimmed V and J ends, which lost 5 bases and 4 bases, there was a span of 15 bases. The CDR3 is made up of 15 amino acids. Germline V lookup: CDR1 SGHTA, CDR2 FQGNSA. The DNA of the CDR3 is TGTGCCAGCAGCCCCGATCTGGGCAGATACAATGAGCAGTTCTTC. This translates into CASSPDLGRYNEQFF.

This clone was observed once. This chain links TRBV6-6 with TRBJ1-4, with 8 bases aligning to TRBD1. The CDR3 covers 15 residues. CDR1 is MNHNY, CDR2 SVGAGI, per germline (reference sequence). The V and J ends lost 0 bases and 5 bases, in that order; junction bases with no gene match: 2. Written as DNA, the CDR3 is TGTGCCAGCAGTTACTCGAGACAGGGGAATGAAAAACTGTTTTTT. It translates to CASSYSRQGNEKLFF.

The V gene is TRBV5-5, the J gene TRBJ2-3; D is perhaps TRBD2 (6 bases). Trimming shortened V by 0 bases and J by 0 bases, and 11 bases separated the two germline ends. This CDR3 region has 16 residues. Germline V gene data show CDR1 as SGHKS and CDR2 as YYEKEE (reference sequence). The CDR3: CASSLGLRGSTDTQYF. CDR3 nucleotides: TGTGCCAGCAGCTTGGGGTTGCGGGGTAGCACAGATACGCAGTATTTT.

V is TRBV30 and J is TRBJ1-4; D uncertain. CDR1 and CDR2 (germline): GTSNPN, SVGIG (reference sequence). This CDR3 comprises 13 residues. V lost 0 bases to trimming and J lost 4 bases, with 6 bases between them. The CDR3 nucleotides read TGTGCCTGGAGTGTACCAGTTAATGAAAAACTGTTTTTT. Translation: CAWSVPVNEKLFF.

V and J are TRBV11-3 and TRBJ2-5, with TRBD2 matching 8 bases. The germline V gene encodes CDR1 SGHNT and CDR2 YENEEA. The CDR3 loop spans 20 amino acids. V shed 1 base, J shed 4 bases, and the junction held 20 bases outside the gene matches. Here the CDR3 reads CASSLAGGGGWAGGGETQYF. The CDR3 coding sequence is TGTGCCAGCAGCTTAGCCGGAGGCGGAGGGTGGGCGGGAGGAGGAGAGACCCAGTACTTC.

As for this clone: A far more abundant clone sits one base away, making this likely a read error. V gene TRBV7-2 combines with J gene TRBJ1-5, with TRBD1 matching over 8 bases. Trimming removed 5 bases from V and 2 bases from J; junction bases left unmatched: 2. The CDR3 contains 14 residues. Per germline, CDR1 SGHTA and CDR2 FQGNSA. This chain's CDR3 is CASSQTGGNQPQHF. In DNA form, the CDR3 reads TGTGCCAGCAGCCAGACAGGGGGCAATCAGCCCCAGCATTTT.

This clone was seen a handful of times. The genes are TRBV10-1 and TRBJ2-7; 7 nucleotides match TRBD1. Germline assignment: CDR1 WNHNN and CDR2 SYGVQD (reference sequence). Trimming at V came to 6 bases and at J to 5 bases, leaving 7 bases not matched to a gene. The CDR3 totals 13 residues. CDR3 residues: CASSSQGFDEQYF. CDR3 bases: TGCGCCAGCAGCTCACAGGGGTTCGACGAGCAGTACTTC.

J is TRBJ1-2 and V is TRBV5-6; the match to TRBD1 covers 7 bases. The CDR3 length is 13 residues. Trimming at V came to 4 bases and at J to 8 bases, leaving 8 bases not matched to a gene. From germline, CDR1 is SGHDT and CDR2 YYEEEE. The CDR3 is CASSRDRVGGYTF. The CDR3 coding sequence is TGTGCCAGCAGCCGAGACAGGGTAGGGGGCTACACCTTC.

The V gene is TRBV21-1, the J gene TRBJ1-1; no DNA check was done on the table's D call, TRBD1. TRBV21-1 is shown as a pseudogene. This CDR3 has 19 amino acids. CDR3 amino acids: CASSVRDRGPRSMNTEAFF. In DNA form, the CDR3 reads TGTGCCAGCAGCGTCCGGGACAGGGGACCTCGCTCCATGAACACTGAAGCTTTCTTT.

The chain joins TRBV6-2 or TRBV6-3 to TRBJ2-5, with 12 bases matching TRBD2. The CDR3 contains 19 residues. V gave up 6 bases and J gave up 2 bases; unmatched junction bases: 16. CDR1 MNHEY and CDR2 SVGEGT come from the germline V gene. CDR3 loop: CASSQTWLAGGGQQETQYF. The DNA of the CDR3 is TGTGCCAGCAGCCAAACCTGGCTAGCGGGGGGGGGTCAGCAAGAGACCCAGTACTTC.

In DNA form, the CDR3 reads TGTGCCAGCAGTGAAGAGGGACAGGCGTACTTC. It yields the protein CASSEEGQAYF. The chain joins TRBV6-1 to TRBJ2-4; the match to TRBD1 covers 8 bases. CDR1 is MNHNS and CDR2 is SASEGT in the germline V gene. This CDR3 has 11 residues. The V gene end was trimmed by 1 base and the J gene end by 15 bases; junction bases not matched to a gene: 2.

The J gene is TRBJ1-1, the V gene TRBV6-5, with a weak D call TRBD1 (5 bases). CDR1 is MNHEY and CDR2 is SVGAGI in the germline V gene. Trimming took off 6 bases at V and 5 bases at J, with 19 bases between the two ends. The CDR3 consists of 15 residues. Written as DNA, the CDR3 is TGTGCCAGCAGCACAAGGGGCGCGGTGGTGACTGAAGCTTTCTTT. Protein product: CASSTRGAVVTEAFF.

The chain carries TRBV5-1 and TRBJ2-1, with a possible D match to TRBD2 (6 bases). Germline values: CDR1 SGHRS, CDR2 YFSETQ. Trimming left V 5 bases short and J 9 bases short, with 18 bases between. The CDR3 is made up of 14 amino acids. The DNA for the CDR3 is TGCGCCAGCAGAGTCGGGAGTAAAAACGGTGAGCAGTTCTTC. It specifies CASRVGSKNGEQFF.

The chain links TRBV10-1 to TRBJ1-2; 9 bases match TRBD1. The CDR3 covers 13 residues. Trimming cost V 4 bases and J 4 bases; bases outside gene matches: 1. The V gene's germline CDR1 is WNHNN and CDR2 SYGVQD (reference sequence). This chain's CDR3 is CASSAGQGYGYTF. In DNA, the CDR3 is TGCGCCAGCAGTGCGGGACAGGGCTATGGCTACACCTTC.

Concerning this clone itself: At the DNA level, this CDR3 is encoded by other sequences in the same sample as well. The chain couples TRBV2 to TRBJ1-2, with D tentatively TRBD1 (6 bases). CDR3 length: 14 residues. Trimming removed 6 bases from V and 2 bases from J, with 13 bases in between. Germline-derived CDR1 and CDR2 are SNHLY and FYNNEI. CDR3 DNA: TGTGCCAGCAGCGGACAGAGCGGAAACTATGGCTACACCTTC. It specifies CASSGQSGNYGYTF.

The J gene is TRBJ2-7, the V gene TRBV12-3 or TRBV12-4; D uncertain. The CDR3 consists of 13 residues. Trimming pared 4 bases from V and 0 bases from J, leaving 7 bases between. CDR3 sequence: CASSSHISYEQYF. The CDR3 nucleotides read TGTGCCAGCAGTTCGCACATCTCCTACGAGCAGTACTTC.

The chain recombines TRBV30 with TRBJ1-6; unclear D gene. The germline V and J ends were trimmed by 1 base and 9 bases, with 7 bases remaining between them. The CDR3 has 12 residues. CDR1 and CDR2 (germline): GTSNPN, SVGIG (reference sequence). CDR3 protein: CAWSETGSPLHF. The CDR3 DNA is TGTGCCTGGAGTGAGACTGGTTCACCCCTCCACTTT.

This sequence joins TRBV11-2 and TRBJ2-1; TRBD1 is a possible D gene (6 bases). The CDR3 spans 14 residues. Germline assignment: CDR1 SGHAT and CDR2 FQNNGV. V lost 5 bases and J 2 bases, leaving 10 bases between the germline ends. For the CDR3, the DNA is TGTGCCAGCAGCGTCGGGACAACCTACAATGAGCAGTTCTTC. The encoded protein is CASSVGTTYNEQFF.

This clone was recorded only once. The chain is built from TRBV7-9 and TRBJ1-5; no firm D call. From germline, CDR1 is SEHNR and CDR2 FQNEAQ (reference sequence). Deletions cut 4 bases from V and 6 bases from J, with 10 bases between. This CDR3 has 13 residues. CDR3 nucleotide sequence: TGTGCCAGCAGCTATGAGGCCAGTCAGCCCCAGCATTTT. The encoded protein is CASSYEASQPQHF.

This clone was counted between two and nine times. V is TRBV3-1 (or the pseudogene TRBV3-2) and J is TRBJ2-1, with D tentatively TRBD1 (6 bases). Germline CDR1 is LGHDT and CDR2 is YNNKEL (reference sequence). CDR3 length: 14 residues. V was clipped by 1 base and J by 9 bases, with 13 bases between them. The CDR3 sequence is CASSQAGEGGEQFF. The CDR3 DNA follows: TGTGCCAGCAGCCAAGCAGGGGAAGGCGGTGAGCAGTTCTTC.

The chain employs TRBV27 and TRBJ1-2; D remains ambiguous. V was cut by 6 bases and J by 0 bases, with 11 bases left in between. Germline V CDR1 and CDR2: MNHEY, SMNVEV (reference sequence). The CDR3 totals 14 residues. CDR3 sequence (DNA): TGTGCCAGCAGAGGTACGGGAGCTAACTATGGCTACACCTTC. It specifies CASRGTGANYGYTF.